This entry lists 4 T cell receptor beta chains sequenced from one sample in a study of blood T cell repertoires in COVID-19. Profiling relied on immunoSEQ multiplex PCR, and the TCRdb table lists in-frame clones only, not all of them. Here the sample spans about 70,000 clones, 90% being singletons. The sequenced material came from peripheral blood. The receptors derive from a man aged 50 to 60 with acute or convalescent COVID-19.

The J gene is TRBJ2-7, the V gene TRBV2; 9 bases fit TRBD2. Trimming removed 6 bases from V and 10 bases from J; junction bases left unmatched: 7. The CDR3 spans 12 residues. Germline V lookup: CDR1 SNHLY, CDR2 FYNNEI. In nucleotides, the CDR3 is TGTGCCAGCAGGATAGCGGGAGTGGATCAGTACTTC. The encoded protein is CASRIAGVDQYF.

V gene TRBV11-2 combines with J gene TRBJ2-3; TRBD2 matches at 7 bases. Germline V gene data show CDR1 as SGHAT and CDR2 as FQNNGV. Trimming at V came to 4 bases and at J to 1 base, leaving 17 bases not matched to a gene. The CDR3 length is 19 residues. The CDR3 bases are TGTGCCAGCAGCTCAAATATTGGGTACGGGGGGAGGGGCACAGATACGCAGTATTTT. It is translated as CASSSNIGYGGRGTDTQYF.

The chain has TRBV5-1 and TRBJ1-6; a weak D match, TRBD1 (5 bases). The CDR3 extends over 14 amino acids. Germline V gene data show CDR1 as SGHRS and CDR2 as YFSETQ. Between the trimmed V and J ends, which lost 4 bases and 7 bases, there was a span of 12 bases. The CDR3 is CASSLPRQNSPLHF. DNA of the CDR3: TGCGCCAGCAGCCTCCCGCGACAGAATTCACCCCTCCACTTT.

The rearrangement uses TRBV12-3 or TRBV12-4 and TRBJ2-5; D may be TRBD2 (5 bases). There are 13 residues in the CDR3. Between the trimmed V and J ends, which lost 2 bases and 5 bases, there was a span of 9 bases. CDR3 in DNA: TGTGCCAGCAGTTTAAGACGAGGGGAGACCCAGTACTTC. This codes for CASSLRRGETQYF.